This entry lists 9 T cell receptor beta chains sequenced from one sample in a study of CD4 T cells in relation to SARS-CoV-2 and coronaviruses. CD4+ T cells from unexposed donors were obtained before the COVID-19 pandemic (2011-2018). After less than 11 days of culture, CD4+ T cells were isolated. Repertoires were generated with immunoSEQ multiplex PCR, while TCRdb's copy carries only in-frame clones and drops some. The data show about 26,000 clones, 65% to 85% seen once. Their target antigens are unknown. What was sequenced was CD4+ T cells from PBMCs, cultured in vitro. Every receptor here comes from a human donor in good health.

The CDR3 is CASSQPTSGRYNEQFF. Here the CDR3 DNA reads TGTGCCAGCAGCCAACCCACTAGCGGGAGATACAATGAGCAGTTCTTC. The V gene is TRBV3-1 (or the pseudogene TRBV3-2), the J gene TRBJ2-1; 11 positions match TRBD2. The trim removed 2 bases at V and 4 bases at J, leaving 4 bases unmatched. Germline CDR1 reads LGHDT; CDR2 reads YNNKEL (reference sequence). CDR3 length: 16 amino acids.

This clone was counted a few times. V and J are TRBV7-2 and TRBJ2-7; no firm D call. In germline, CDR1 is SGHTA, CDR2 FQGNSA. Trimming left V 1 base short and J 7 bases short, with 8 bases between. The CDR3 sequence is 12 residues long. CDR3 in amino acids: CASSLVPSEQYF. As DNA, the CDR3 is TGTGCCAGCAGCTTAGTGCCCTCGGAGCAGTACTTC. The variable domain in full, with the rest retrieved from reference TRBV7-2 and TRBJ2-7, is GAGVSQSPSNKVTEKGKDVELRCDPISGHTALYWYRQSLGQGLEFLIYFQGNSAPDKSGLPSDRFSAERTGGSVSTLTIQRTQQEDSAVYLCASSLVPSEQYFGPGTRLTVT.

V is TRBV7-2 and J is TRBJ2-3; unclear D gene. Looked up from germline, CDR1 is SGHTA and CDR2 is FQGNSA. This CDR3 is 13 amino acids long. The ends were cut back, 5 bases at V and 0 bases at J, with 6 bases in the middle. The CDR3 bases are TGTGCCAGCAGCGTCCCCAGCACAGATACGCAGTATTTT. Translation gives CASSVPSTDTQYF. The whole variable domain, remainder taken from reference TRBV7-2 and TRBJ2-3, is GAGVSQSPSNKVTEKGKDVELRCDPISGHTALYWYRQSLGQGLEFLIYFQGNSAPDKSGLPSDRFSAERTGGSVSTLTIQRTQQEDSAVYLCASSVPSTDTQYFGPGTRLTVL.

V gene TRBV5-4 combines with J gene TRBJ2-6; unclear D gene. The germline gives CDR1 SGHNT, CDR2 YYREEE (reference sequence). Trimming took 7 bases from V and 1 from J, leaving 12 bases between them. This CDR3 region has 15 residues. The CDR3 region has the DNA TGTGCCAGCCAAAACGCCCAATCTGGGGCCAACGTCCTGACTTTC. As protein: CASQNAQSGANVLTF.

The rearrangement links TRBV5-1 to TRBJ1-4, with D uncertain. Germline-derived CDR1 and CDR2 are SGHRS and YFSETQ. V gave up 1 base and J gave up 0 bases, with 4 bases separating them. The CDR3 spans 14 residues. As DNA, the CDR3 is TGCGCCAGCAGCTTGCGGACAACTAATGAAAAACTGTTTTTT. This sequence encodes CASSLRTTNEKLFF.

The chain is built from TRBV6-5 and TRBJ1-2; a weak D match, TRBD1 (5 bases). CDR3 length equals 15 residues. V gave up 5 bases and J gave up 3 bases, with 16 bases separating them. Germline values: CDR1 MNHEY, CDR2 SVGAGI. The CDR3 reads CASSRSTGVDYGYTF. The CDR3 nucleotides are TGTGCCAGCAGTCGGAGCACGGGGGTGGACTATGGCTACACCTTC.

The chain employs TRBV24-1 and TRBJ1-4; D perhaps matches TRBD1 (6 bases). Germline-derived CDR1 and CDR2 are KGHDR and SFDVKD. CDR3 length equals 10 residues. The V end was cut by 10 bases, the J end by 7 bases, with 6 bases between. The CDR3 spells CATDSEKLFF. CDR3 in DNA: TGTGCCACGGACAGTGAAAAACTGTTTTTT.

This clone was counted only a few times. The genes are TRBV5-1 and TRBJ1-3, with a possible D match to TRBD1 (6 bases). With 0 bases removed from V and 0 bases from J, the gap between germline ends came to 7 bases. The germline V gene has CDR1 SGHRS and CDR2 YFSETQ. The CDR3 spans 15 residues. CDR3 sequence reads: CASSLGTDSGNTIYF. The DNA of the CDR3 is TGCGCCAGCAGCTTGGGGACAGACTCTGGAAACACCATATATTTT.

V usage is TRBV5-5 and J usage is TRBJ2-1; TRBD1 is a possible D gene (6 bases). This CDR3 is 14 amino acids long. Germline V gene data show CDR1 as SGHKS and CDR2 as YYEKEE (reference sequence). V lost 3 bases to trimming and J lost 5 bases, with 12 bases between them. The CDR3 region is CASSSIQGHNEQFF. As DNA, the CDR3 is TGTGCCAGCAGCTCGATACAGGGTCACAATGAGCAGTTCTTC. The full variable domain, in which reference TRBV5-5 and TRBJ2-1 provide the parts outside the CDR3, is DAGVTQSPTHLIKTRGQQVTLRCSPISGHKSVSWYQQVLGQGPQFIFQYYEKEERGRGNFPDRFSARQFPNYSSELNVNALLLGDSALYLCASSSIQGHNEQFFGPGTRLTVL.